Shown below are 18 T cell receptor beta chains from a single sample sequenced in a study of T cell responses to AZD1222 COVID-19 vaccine. TCRdb keeps only in-frame clones here, not all; method: immunoSEQ multiplex PCR. The table records about 100,000 clones, about 86% of them present only once. The sample was peripheral blood, taken on day 0 of AZD1222 vaccination. These receptors all come from an adult in good health.

In nucleotides, the CDR3 is TGTGCCAGCAGTGAACTGGGGGGCTACGAGCAGTACTTC. Translated: CASSELGGYEQYF. This chain uses TRBV2 with TRBJ2-7, with a possible D match to TRBD2 (6 bases). V lost 2 bases to trimming and J lost 3 bases, with 8 bases between them. Germline-derived CDR1 and CDR2 are SNHLY and FYNNEI. This CDR3 spans 13 amino acids.

V is TRBV7-2 and J is TRBJ2-1; possibly TRBD1 for D (6 bases). The CDR3 has 16 amino acids. Germline assignment: CDR1 SGHTA and CDR2 FQGNSA. With 5 bases removed from V and 0 bases from J, the gap between germline ends came to 14 bases. The CDR3 region is CASSADDRHSYNEQFF. In nucleotides, the CDR3 is TGTGCCAGCAGCGCCGACGACAGGCACTCCTACAATGAGCAGTTCTTC. Filled out from reference TRBV7-2 and TRBJ2-1, the complete variable domain reads GAGVSQSPSNKVTEKGKDVELRCDPISGHTALYWYRQSLGQGLEFLIYFQGNSAPDKSGLPSDRFSAERTGGSVSTLTIQRTQQEDSAVYLCASSADDRHSYNEQFFGPGTRLTVL.

This clone was seen more than once but under ten times. The V call is TRBV23-1, the J call TRBJ1-2; 7 positions match TRBD1. TRBV23-1 is filed as an ORF, its function uncertain. The CDR3 extends over 12 amino acids. Germline trimming cut 6 bases from V and 7 bases from J; bases unmatched to any gene: 5. The CDR3 DNA reads TGCGCCAGCAGGGGACAGCCAACTGGCTACACCTTC. Protein product: CASRGQPTGYTF.

This chain connects TRBV7-8 to TRBJ2-7; D remains unclear. Germline V CDR1 and CDR2: SGHVS, FQNEAQ. The germline V and J ends were trimmed by 3 bases and 0 bases, with 9 bases remaining between them. The CDR3 totals 14 residues. In nucleotides, the CDR3 is TGTGCCAGCAGCTTGGGCCGAAACTCCTACGAGCAGTACTTC. It is translated as CASSLGRNSYEQYF.

The V call is TRBV5-3, the J call TRBJ1-3; D not resolved. TRBV5-3 is given ORF status, its function remaining uncertain. The CDR3 contains 14 residues. Trimming left V 3 bases short and J 0 bases short, with 7 bases between. The CDR3 bases are TGTGCCAGAAGCTGGAGATTCTCTGGAAACACCATATATTTT. This encodes CARSWRFSGNTIYF.

The chain links TRBV20-1 to TRBJ1-5; the D gene is possibly TRBD1 (5 bases). V was pared by 3 bases and J by 4 bases, with 16 bases between. This CDR3 has 15 amino acids. Germline V lookup: CDR1 DFQATT, CDR2 SNEGSKA (reference sequence). This CDR3 is CSASLSGWGNQPQHF. CDR3 nucleotide sequence: TGCAGTGCTAGTTTGTCGGGCTGGGGGAATCAGCCCCAGCATTTT.

V is TRBV10-3 and J is TRBJ1-4; D remains unclear. The CDR3 runs to 14 residues. The V and J ends lost 4 bases and 3 bases respectively, with 9 bases between them. Germline CDR1 and CDR2: ENHRY and SYGVKD. DNA for the CDR3: TGTGCCATCAGTGTGGGGTTTGCTAATGAAAAACTGTTTTTT. As protein: CAISVGFANEKLFF.

The CDR3 coding sequence is TGTGCCAGCAGTTACTCCCCCAACGGGGGCAATGAGCAGTTCTTC. Amino acid sequence: CASSYSPNGGNEQFF. The rearrangement joins TRBV6-5 to TRBJ2-1; D perhaps matches TRBD2 (6 bases). Germline CDR1 MNHEY, CDR2 SVGAGI. The CDR3 spans 15 residues. V lost 0 bases, J lost 6 bases, and 12 bases lay in between.

This clone has a handful of counts. CDR3 sequence: CASTPFPGAGVGYTF. In nucleotides, the CDR3 is TGTGCCAGCACCCCCTTTCCCGGGGCAGGGGTGGGCTACACCTTC. The chain employs TRBV11-2 and TRBJ1-2, with TRBD1 as a possible D gene (6 bases). CDR3 length equals 15 residues. Trimming shortened V by 7 bases and J by 8 bases, and 23 bases separated the two germline ends. CDR1 is SGHAT and CDR2 is FQNNGV in the germline V gene.

This clone showed up just a few times. V is TRBV3-1 (or the pseudogene TRBV3-2) and J is TRBJ1-6; no clear D. The CDR3 contains 13 residues. Looked up from germline, CDR1 is LGHDT and CDR2 is YNNKEL (reference sequence). The V end was cut by 4 bases, the J end by 8 bases, with 9 bases between. CDR3 in amino acids: CASSPVTDSPLHF. As DNA, the CDR3 is TGTGCCAGCAGCCCCGTTACGGATTCACCCCTCCACTTT.

The V call is TRBV6-5, the J call TRBJ2-5; a possible D gene is TRBD2 (5 bases). The V and J ends lost 5 bases and 4 bases respectively, with 17 bases between them. The CDR3 consists of 15 residues. Germline V gene data show CDR1 as MNHEY and CDR2 as SVGAGI. CDR3 residues: CASSPDVWERETQYF. CDR3 bases: TGTGCCAGCAGTCCCGACGTCTGGGAGCGAGAGACCCAGTACTTC.

The chain is built from TRBV21-1 and TRBJ1-2; TRBD1 was called by the table and not checked on the DNA. TRBV21-1 is reported as a pseudogene. The CDR3 covers 13 residues. In DNA form, the CDR3 reads TGTGCCAGCAGCAGGTACAGCATCTATGGCTACACCTTC. Amino acid sequence: CASSRYSIYGYTF.

The chain carries TRBV19 and TRBJ1-2; a possible D gene is TRBD1 (5 bases). From germline, CDR1 is LNHDA and CDR2 SQIVND (reference sequence). Trimming pared 4 bases from V and 1 base from J, leaving 7 bases between. There are 13 residues in the CDR3. The CDR3 DNA sequence: TGTGCCAGTAGTAGACAGCATAACTATGGCTACACCTTC. The encoded protein is CASSRQHNYGYTF.

This clone was seen only a few times. The rearrangement links TRBV5-1 to TRBJ2-2, with a possible D match to TRBD2 (6 bases). Germline-derived CDR1 and CDR2 are SGHRS and YFSETQ. The CDR3 consists of 13 residues. The V gene lost 7 bases and the J gene lost 5 bases, with 12 bases spanning the gap. The CDR3 protein is CASGGAGTGELFF. In DNA, the CDR3 is TGCGCCAGCGGTGGAGCGGGTACCGGGGAGCTGTTTTTT.

This chain links TRBV7-6 with TRBJ2-4, with a possible D match to TRBD1 (6 bases). This CDR3 spans 19 amino acids. Germline V gene data show CDR1 as SGHVS and CDR2 as FNYEAQ. V lost 0 bases and J lost 2, with 20 bases in between. The CDR3 reads CASSLAKGWGPETKNIQYF. CDR3 bases: TGTGCCAGCAGCTTAGCAAAAGGTTGGGGGCCGGAGACCAAAAACATTCAGTACTTC.

This clone showed up just once. This chain uses TRBV13 with TRBJ2-7; possible D gene TRBD1, 5 bases. This CDR3 has 12 amino acids. Trimming removed 5 bases from V and 2 bases from J, with 7 bases in between. Germline V gene data show CDR1 as PRHDT and CDR2 as FYEKMQ (reference sequence). The DNA of the CDR3 is TGTGCCAGCAGCCGACAGACCTACGAGCAGTACTTC. It yields the protein CASSRQTYEQYF.

The chain recombines TRBV6-2 or TRBV6-3 with TRBJ2-7; D could derive from TRBD1 or TRBD2 (6 bases each). V was trimmed by 5 bases and J by 2 bases, leaving 13 bases between them. This CDR3 is 14 amino acids long. Looked up from germline, CDR1 is MNHEY and CDR2 is SVGEGT. The CDR3 loop is CASSTQGRTYEQYF. CDR3 nucleotides: TGTGCCAGCAGTACCCAGGGGAGGACCTACGAGCAGTACTTC.

This chain joins TRBV7-9 and TRBJ1-1, with D tentatively TRBD1 (6 bases). Germline V gene lookup returns CDR1 SEHNR and CDR2 FQNEAQ (reference sequence). The V and J ends lost 5 bases and 6 bases respectively, with 13 bases between them. CDR3 length equals 13 residues. DNA of the CDR3: TGTGCCAGCAGCCAACAGGGCTGGGCTGAAGCTTTCTTT. This encodes CASSQQGWAEAFF.